Described below is a single T cell receptor beta chain sequence and its context. Germline CDR1 is SGHRS and CDR2 is YFSETQ. Between the trimmed V and J ends, which lost 0 bases and 4 bases, there was a span of 22 bases. CDR3 length equals 18 residues. As originally analysed: From reference gene primer amplification, estimates of nucleated cell counts were derived. Assay: immunoSEQ multiplex PCR; the TCRdb copy retains only in-frame clones and omits some. The DNA was the basis for D and trimming; V, J and clone size are from that table. The table has around 240,000 clones, around 80% seen once. The sample originates from a study of blood T cell repertoires in COVID-19. Study-wide context: Sample material is recorded as cDNA or gDNA derived from T cells, B-cell-depleted T cells, or PBMCs.

The sample comprised peripheral blood. The genes are TRBV5-1 and TRBJ2-5; possibly TRBD2 for D (7 bases). This TCR was recovered from a woman aged 40 to 50 who had recovered from COVID-19. DNA for the CDR3: TGCGCCAGCAGCTTGGAGGTTGGGGGGGGCGCAGGCCGAGAGACCCAGTACTTC. Amino acid sequence: CASSLEVGGGAGRETQYF.